Given below is one TCR beta chain in context. Its antigen is unknown. Time point given: persistent/refractory GD, antithyroid drugs over 5 years with positive TRAb. Construction of the TCR library relied on RNA isolated from PBMCs. This sample was taken from a study of regulatory T cells in long-lasting Graves disease. Overall study: A definition of persistent Graves' disease required over 5 years of antithyroid drugs plus positive TSH receptor antibodies. Study outcomes and limitations: The TCR repertoire of persistent Graves' patients was less diverse than that of newly diagnosed ones.

The CDR3 runs to 14 residues. The V gene lost 2 bases and the J gene lost 9 bases, with 16 bases spanning the gap. Germline CDR1 LGHNA, CDR2 YSLEER. With iRepertoire HTBI primers and Arm-PCR of CDR3 regions, TCR beta libraries were built. In the authors' workflow: Detected in the samples were around 59 TRBV and approximately 14 TRBJ segments. TCRdb used MiXCR to reprocess the multiplex PCR reads, holding one entry per CDR3 protein. What appears here as the V and J calls and clone size reflects TCRdb's work, not the paper's. The sample records about 340,000 distinct CDR3 sequences, roughly a fifth being singletons.

Sequenced material: peripheral blood mononuclear cells (PBMCs), taken when the disease was refractory, from a patient treated with antithyroid drugs. This receptor was identified in a female donor with Graves disease. The V call is TRBV4-3, the J call TRBJ1-1; TRBD1 is a possible D gene (6 bases). Written as DNA, the CDR3 is TGCGCCAGCAGCCAATGGACGGAACAGGGCCAAGCTTTCTTT. Residues: CASSQWTEQGQAFF.